This TCR beta chain was observed in a study of blood T cell repertoires in COVID-19. The assay was immunoSEQ multiplex PCR, and TCRdb's table has in-frame clones only and misses some. The table has some 200,000 clones, approximately 82% seen once. CDR3 size: 16 residues. The junction had 13 bases not matched to a gene; V was cut back by 7 bases and J by 4 bases. Germline lookup yields CDR1 LNHDA and CDR2 SQIVND (reference sequence). This clonotype was obtained from a woman aged 60 to 75 with acute COVID-19. The rearrangement joins TRBV19 to TRBJ2-5, with TRBD2 matching 9 bases. Source material: PBMCs or T cells enriched from blood (not recorded which). The chain's CDR3 is CASTLTFQAGGETQYF. The CDR3 DNA reads as TGTGCCAGTACCCTTACCTTTCAAGCGGGAGGAGAGACCCAGTACTTC.